This TCR beta chain was obtained from a study of T-cell reconstitution after alpha-beta-depleted transplantation in children. V dropped 8 bases and J dropped 5 bases, with 16 bases sitting between them. The CDR3 is made up of 13 amino acids. CDR1 and CDR2 from the germline V gene are SGHDT and YYEEEE. This clonotype was recorded only once. No antigen is known for it. Study results and limitations: By about two months after transplant, alpha-beta T cells reportedly arose from several hundred graft clones that had expanded. At one year after transplant, newly produced T cells mostly accounted for T-cell counts and diversity.

The TCRbeta library incorporated unique molecular identifiers. TCRdb passed the PCR reads through MiXCR, listing each CDR3 protein once. The sample has under 850,000 distinct CDR3 sequences, about 12% seen once. The V and J genes are TRBV5-6 and TRBJ1-1; the D gene is possibly TRBD1 (5 bases). The TCR originated in a girl aged 2 to 9 with congenital amegakaryocytic thrombocytopenia, due to receive a stem cell transplant. Specimen: PBMCs, collected before TCRalphabeta/CD19-depleted stem cell transplant. CDR3 nucleotide sequence: TGTGCCAGTAGACCGGGGCGGTGGACTGAAGCTTTCTTT. Its protein product is CASRPGRWTEAFF.